This entry lists 23 T cell receptor beta chains sequenced from one sample in a study of vaccination effects on CD4 cells after COVID-19. Pools of viral peptides were used by the ViraFEST assay to expand antigen-specific CD4+ T cells ahead of sequencing. Following 10 days of culture, CD4+ T cells were isolated. The study found no prior SARS-CoV-2 infection in the vaccine recipients, who tested negative for nucleocapsid antibodies. Using immunoSEQ multiplex PCR, the repertoire was profiled, and TCRdb retains in-frame clones only, with some absent. The repertoire holds 20,000 to 25,000 clones, with around 70% as singletons. The antigens these receptors bind are not known. The sample in question was CD4+ T cells from PBMCs cultured with HCoV-NL63 spike peptides, obtained before COVID-19 vaccination. These receptors were obtained from a human donor who received a COVID-19 vaccine.

The J gene is TRBJ1-2, the V gene TRBV7-2; D remains unclear. Germline V gene lookup returns CDR1 SGHTA and CDR2 FQGNSA. The CDR3 runs to 15 residues. V was clipped by 1 base and J by 3 bases, with 12 bases between them. As DNA, the CDR3 is TGTGCCAGCAGCTTAGAACCAGCTGGGCACTATGGCTACACCTTC. Its protein is CASSLEPAGHYGYTF.

This clone was recorded only once. The rearrangement links TRBV4-3 to TRBJ2-6; weak D call: TRBD2 (6 bases). Germline assignment: CDR1 LGHNA and CDR2 YSLEER. There are 16 residues in the CDR3. The germline V and J ends were trimmed by 3 bases and 2 bases, with 11 bases remaining between them. CDR3 sequence (DNA): TGCGCCAGCAGCCAGGGGCCGGGAGCTGGGGCCAACGTCCTGACTTTC. Protein: CASSQGPGAGANVLTF.

The chain has TRBV5-1 and TRBJ2-7, with D unresolved. CDR1 SGHRS and CDR2 YFSETQ come from the germline V gene. The CDR3 sequence is 14 residues long. V dropped 4 bases and J dropped 7 bases, with 18 bases sitting between them. CDR3: CASSAPAGVGEQYF. Here the CDR3 DNA reads TGCGCCAGCAGCGCCCCGGCAGGAGTTGGAGAGCAGTACTTC.

This chain links TRBV4-1 with TRBJ1-3; D is unresolved. There are 16 residues in the CDR3. Germline V lookup: CDR1 MGHRA, CDR2 YSYEKL. Trimming cost V 0 bases and J 0 bases, with 9 bases left between them. CDR3 in amino acids: CASSQDLGLSGNTIYF. The CDR3 DNA is TGCGCCAGCAGCCAAGATCTTGGGCTCTCTGGAAACACCATATATTTT.

The gene calls are TRBV19 and TRBJ1-6; D call uncertain. The germline V and J ends were trimmed by 6 bases and 4 bases, with 10 bases remaining between them. Germline-derived CDR1 and CDR2 are LNHDA and SQIVND (reference sequence). The length of the CDR3 is 14 residues. DNA for the CDR3: TGTGCCAGTAGGAGGAGGTTGTATAATTCACCCCTCCACTTT. Protein: CASRRRLYNSPLHF.

This clone was seen a handful of times. The V call is TRBV18, the J call TRBJ1-5, with 7 bases fitting TRBD1. Germline loops: CDR1 KGHSH, CDR2 LQKENI. J was trimmed by 5 bases and V by 3 bases; bases with no gene match: 7. The CDR3 has 15 residues. The CDR3 spells CASSPFRGGDQPQHF. In DNA form, the CDR3 reads TGTGCCAGCTCACCGTTCCGAGGGGGCGATCAGCCCCAGCATTTT.

The chain employs TRBV19 and TRBJ1-1; tentative D call: TRBD1 (5 bases). The CDR3 covers 14 residues. CDR1 and CDR2 (germline): LNHDA, SQIVND (reference sequence). Trimming took 4 bases from V and 11 from J, leaving 20 bases between them. For the CDR3, the DNA is TGTGCCAGTAGTAGTCTATTGCGACAGTTGTCGGCTTTCTTT. Amino acids: CASSSLLRQLSAFF.

This chain uses TRBV5-6 with TRBJ1-5; D remains unclear. Germline CDR1 is SGHDT and CDR2 is YYEEEE. V was cut by 4 bases and J by 3 bases, with 11 bases left in between. This CDR3 is built from 14 residues. CDR3 nucleotide sequence: TGTGCCAGCAGCCGAAATGGGATCAATCAGCCCCAGCATTTT. As protein: CASSRNGINQPQHF.

A single count supports this clone. CDR3 amino acids: CASSEPGQGHKNIQYF. The CDR3 nucleotides read TGTGCCAGCAGTGAGCCGGGACAGGGGCACAAAAACATTCAGTACTTC. The rearrangement uses TRBV25-1 and TRBJ2-4, with 10 bases aligning to TRBD1. The germline CDR1 and CDR2 sequences are MGHDK and SYGVNS. After removal of 3 bases from V and 3 bases from J, the junction contained 5 bases not matched to a gene. The length of the CDR3 is 16 residues.

This rearrangement joins TRBV12-3 or TRBV12-4 to TRBJ1-2; weak D call: TRBD1 (5 bases). V was clipped by 6 bases and J by 4 bases, with 12 bases between them. The CDR3 totals 13 residues. CDR3 amino acids: CASSKGTVYGYTF. CDR3 in DNA: TGTGCCAGCAGCAAGGGGACGGTCTATGGCTACACCTTC.

The chain combines TRBV7-8 with TRBJ1-5; unclear D gene. CDR3 length: 21 amino acids. V was clipped by 6 bases and J by 0 bases, with 30 bases between them. CDR1 is SGHVS, CDR2 FQNEAQ, per germline. CDR3 DNA sequence: TGTGCCAGCAGTTTCCATTCGTACCGGGTCACCGGGAAGGGTAGCAATCAGCCCCAGCATTTT. Translated: CASSFHSYRVTGKGSNQPQHF.

The gene calls are TRBV28 and TRBJ2-3; 7 nucleotides agree with TRBD2. The J segment lost 8 bases and the V segment lost 7 bases, leaving 3 bases of the junction unmatched. This CDR3 contains 11 residues. The germline gives CDR1 MDHEN, CDR2 SYDVKM. CDR3 bases: TGTGCCAGCACTCCGGGGGGTACGCAGTATTTT. Translated, it gives CASTPGGTQYF.

The chain carries TRBV7-2 and TRBJ2-1; no clear D gene. Looked up from germline, CDR1 is SGHTA and CDR2 is FQGNSA. The V gene lost 0 bases and the J gene lost 0 bases, with 6 bases spanning the gap. CDR3 length equals 15 residues. In DNA, the CDR3 is TGTGCCAGCAGCTTAGCTTCCAGCTCCTACAATGAGCAGTTCTTC. Amino acid sequence: CASSLASSSYNEQFF.

V gene TRBV19 combines with J gene TRBJ1-5; 10 bases match TRBD1. V lost 9 bases and J lost 3; bases outside the gene matches: 5. CDR1 and CDR2 from the germline V gene are LNHDA and SQIVND (reference sequence). This CDR3 contains 14 residues. CDR3 in DNA: TGTGCCAGCCGGGACAGGGGATTCAATCAGCCCCAGCATTTT. Its translation is CASRDRGFNQPQHF.

This rearrangement joins TRBV4-2 to TRBJ2-1, with D possibly TRBD2 on 5 matching bases. The CDR3 is 14 amino acids. V was clipped by 3 bases and J by 8 bases, with 14 bases between them. Per germline, CDR1 LGHNA and CDR2 YNFKEQ. The CDR3 bases are TGTGCCAGCAGCCAGCGAGATATGAGGGATGAGCAGTTCTTC. Its translation is CASSQRDMRDEQFF.

The sample holds a few counts of this clone. DNA of the CDR3: TGTGCCAGCCGAAGGCGGGAGGCTGAATACGAGCAGTACTTC. Its translation is CASRRREAEYEQYF. The chain is built from TRBV2 and TRBJ2-7, with 8 positions matching TRBD2. Germline CDR1 SNHLY, CDR2 FYNNEI. CDR3 size: 14 residues. V lost 8 bases to trimming and J lost 4 bases; unmatched junction nucleotides: 10.

Turning to this clone: The identical CDR3 is also encoded by other nucleotide sequences in the sample. The V call is TRBV10-3, the J call TRBJ1-1; tentatively, D is TRBD1 (5 bases). Germline CDR1 reads ENHRY; CDR2 reads SYGVKD. V lost 5 bases to trimming and J lost 5 bases, with 12 bases between them. The CDR3 is 13 residues long. The CDR3 spells CAISQGEGTEAFF. Here the CDR3 DNA reads TGTGCCATCAGTCAGGGAGAGGGAACTGAAGCTTTCTTT.

J is TRBJ1-4 and V is TRBV29-1; no firm D call. The V end was cut by 5 bases, the J end by 5 bases, with 12 bases between. Germline values: CDR1 SQVTM, CDR2 ANQGSEA. CDR3 length: 13 amino acids. The CDR3 DNA sequence: TGCAGCGTTCTAGGGAGGTTAAATGAAAAACTGTTTTTT. This codes for CSVLGRLNEKLFF. Supplemented by reference TRBV29-1 and TRBJ1-4, the full variable domain reads SAVISQKPSRDICQRGTSLTIQCQVDSQVTMMFWYRQQPGQSLTLIATANQGSEATYESGFVIDKFPISRPNLTFSTLTVSNMSPEDSSIYLCSVLGRLNEKLFFGSGTQLSVL.

The chain uses TRBV30 and TRBJ1-2; D possibly corresponds to TRBD1 (5 bases). Germline CDR1 and CDR2: GTSNPN and SVGIG (reference sequence). Trimming removed 0 bases at V and 4 bases at J, with 15 bases between. This CDR3 spans 15 amino acids. The CDR3: CAWSVDRGRIYGYTF. The CDR3 bases are TGTGCCTGGAGTGTAGATAGGGGACGGATCTATGGCTACACCTTC. The variable domain in full, with the rest retrieved from reference TRBV30 and TRBJ1-2, is SQTIHQWPATLVQPVGSPLSLECTVEGTSNPNLYWYRQAAGRGLQLLFYSVGIGQISSEVPQNLSASRPQDRQFILSSKKLLLSDSGFYLCAWSVDRGRIYGYTFGSGTRLTVV.

The chain uses TRBV5-1 and TRBJ2-1, with 7 bases matching TRBD2. J lost 4 bases, V lost 3 bases, and 7 bases had no gene match. Germline CDR1 is SGHRS and CDR2 is YFSETQ. The CDR3 is 15 residues long. CDR3 protein: CASSSVRGGYNEQFF. For the CDR3, the DNA is TGCGCCAGCAGCTCCGTGCGCGGGGGTTACAATGAGCAGTTCTTC. The entire variable domain, with the rest obtained from reference TRBV5-1 and TRBJ2-1, is as follows: KAGVTQTPRYLIKTRGQQVTLSCSPISGHRSVSWYQQTPGQGLQFLFEYFSETQRNKGNFPGRFSGRQFSNSRSEMNVSTLELGDSALYLCASSSVRGGYNEQFFGPGTRLTVL.

This chain links TRBV7-2 with TRBJ1-2, with D possibly being TRBD1 (5 bases). Germline CDR1 is SGHTA and CDR2 is FQGNSA. This CDR3 is 15 amino acids long. Trimming took off 1 base at V and 5 bases at J, with 14 bases between the two ends. For the CDR3, the DNA is TGTGCCAGCAGCTTAGATTGGGCCAGGGCTTATGGCTACACCTTC. As protein: CASSLDWARAYGYTF.

This clone showed up just once. This rearrangement joins TRBV2 to TRBJ1-2; no clear D. Deletions cut 4 bases from V and 8 bases from J, with 11 bases between. CDR1 and CDR2 (germline): SNHLY, FYNNEI. CDR3 size: 12 residues. The CDR3, as DNA: TGTGCCAGCAGTGTTCGGAGGGAGGGCTACACCTTC. Protein: CASSVRREGYTF.

In DNA form, the CDR3 reads TGTGCCAGCAGCGTCGCCCAGGGACAGTTGAACTATGGCTACACCTTC. Translation gives CASSVAQGQLNYGYTF. This sequence joins TRBV5-6 and TRBJ1-2; 7 positions match TRBD1. The CDR3 sequence is 16 residues long. V shed 4 bases and J 2 bases; nucleotides not matched to a gene: 11. Germline lookup yields CDR1 SGHDT and CDR2 YYEEEE.